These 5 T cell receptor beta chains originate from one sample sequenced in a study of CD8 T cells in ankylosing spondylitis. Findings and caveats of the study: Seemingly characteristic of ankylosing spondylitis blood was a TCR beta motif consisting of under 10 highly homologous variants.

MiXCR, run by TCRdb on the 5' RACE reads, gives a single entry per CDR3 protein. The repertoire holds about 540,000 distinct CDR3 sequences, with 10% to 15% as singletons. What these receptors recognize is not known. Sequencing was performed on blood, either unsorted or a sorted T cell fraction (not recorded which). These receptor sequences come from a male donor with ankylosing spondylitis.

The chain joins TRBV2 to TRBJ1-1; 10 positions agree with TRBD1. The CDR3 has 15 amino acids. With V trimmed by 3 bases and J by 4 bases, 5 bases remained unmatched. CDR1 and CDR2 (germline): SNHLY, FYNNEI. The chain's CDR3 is CASSETGGTGTEAFF. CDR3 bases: TGTGCCAGCAGTGAGACAGGGGGCACGGGCACTGAAGCTTTCTTT.

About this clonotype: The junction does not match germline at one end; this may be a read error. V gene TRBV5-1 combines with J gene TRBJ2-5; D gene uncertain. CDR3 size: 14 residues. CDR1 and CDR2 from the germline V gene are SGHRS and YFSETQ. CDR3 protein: CASSLFSAEEAQYF. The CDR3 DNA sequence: TGCGCCAGCAGCTTGTTCTCCGCGGAAGAGGCCCAGTACTTC. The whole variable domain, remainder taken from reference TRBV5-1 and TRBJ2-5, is KAGVTQTPRYLIKTRGQQVTLSCSPISGHRSVSWYQQTPGQGLQFLFEYFSETQRNKGNFPGRFSGRQFSNSRSEMNVSTLELGDSALYLCASSLFSAEEAQYFGPGTRLLVL.

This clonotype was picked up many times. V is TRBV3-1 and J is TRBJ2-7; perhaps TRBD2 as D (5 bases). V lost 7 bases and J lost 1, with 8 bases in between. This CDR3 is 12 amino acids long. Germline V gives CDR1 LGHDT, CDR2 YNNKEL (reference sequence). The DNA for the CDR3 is TGTGCCAGCACCGGAGGTTCCTACGAGCAGTACTTC. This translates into CASTGGSYEQYF.

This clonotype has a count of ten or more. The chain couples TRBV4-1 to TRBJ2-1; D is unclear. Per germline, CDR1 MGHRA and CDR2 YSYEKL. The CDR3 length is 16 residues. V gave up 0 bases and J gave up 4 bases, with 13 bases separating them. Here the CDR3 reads CASSQDLRASYNEQFF. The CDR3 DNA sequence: TGCGCCAGCAGCCAAGATCTCCGGGCCTCGTACAATGAGCAGTTCTTC.

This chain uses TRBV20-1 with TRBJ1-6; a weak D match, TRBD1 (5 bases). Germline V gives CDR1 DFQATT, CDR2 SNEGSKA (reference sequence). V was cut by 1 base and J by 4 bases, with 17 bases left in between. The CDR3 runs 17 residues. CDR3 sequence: CSARGPGPGGYNSPLHF. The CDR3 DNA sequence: TGCAGTGCTAGAGGGCCAGGCCCTGGGGGATATAATTCACCCCTCCACTTT.